Shown below are 24 T cell receptor beta chains from a single sample sequenced in a study of blood T cells in healthy people across ages (dated by TCRdb to the mid-2010s). Library preparation employed 5' RACE. Sequenced using an Illumina HiSeq 2500. A second about 7 to 12 cycle PCR used a sample-barcoded 5' primer and a J-beta primer mix. TCRdb took the public reads, trimmed them with fastp at Q25, ran MiXCR for clone calling and kept in-frame beta chains. Rows are combined by CDR3 protein, so each entry shows the most common genes and DNA. The sample table contains 540,000 or so distinct CDR3 sequences; only one count was recorded for roughly a quarter of them. Of the sample, 15% to 20% is held by the ten largest clones. What was sequenced was blood. The receptors here all came from a woman in her seventies in good health.

This clonotype came up a few times. The chain recombines TRBV20-1 with TRBJ2-7; no clear D. The CDR3 has 11 amino acids. V lost 6 bases, J lost 7 bases, and 13 bases lay in between. The germline gives CDR1 DFQATT, CDR2 SNEGSKA (reference sequence). The DNA for the CDR3 is TGCAGTGCAACAGTCGAGTGGGAGCAGTACTTC. Translation gives CSATVEWEQYF.

In regard to this clonotype: An end of the junction differs from the germline gene, which may be a read error. V usage is TRBV7-2 and J usage is TRBJ1-4; the D gene is possibly TRBD1 (5 bases). The germline CDR1 and CDR2 sequences are SGHTA and FQGNSA. This CDR3 spans 13 amino acids. The CDR3 loop is CASRRGTNDKLFF. The CDR3 DNA follows: TGTGCCAGCAGAAGGGGAACTAATGACAAACTGTTTTTT.

CDR3 nucleotides: TGTGCCAGCAGCCATCTAGCGGGGGGGCCCGATACGCAGTATTTT. It yields the protein CASSHLAGGPDTQYF. This sequence joins TRBV14 and TRBJ2-3; 12 bases are a match to TRBD2. The CDR3 loop spans 15 amino acids. Unmatched junction bases numbered 4, after V lost 3 bases and J lost 6 bases. Per germline, CDR1 SGHDN and CDR2 FVKESK.

The gene calls are TRBV10-3 and TRBJ1-1; 10 bases agree with TRBD1. CDR3 length equals 15 residues. Germline V lookup: CDR1 ENHRY, CDR2 SYGVKD. V trimming: 6 bases; J trimming: 3 bases; junction bases outside the gene matches: 7. The CDR3 reads CAIRDPGQGDTEAFF. The CDR3 nucleotides are TGTGCCATCAGAGACCCAGGACAGGGGGACACTGAAGCTTTCTTT.

This clonotype has a handful of counts. Germline is not matched at one junction end, which may reflect a read error. CDR3 protein: CVSSLLSGQVVSPLHF. Here the CDR3 DNA reads TGTGTCAGCAGCTTACTTTCGGGACAGGTCGTTTCACCCCTCCACTTT. The chain is built from TRBV7-2 and TRBJ1-6; TRBD1 matches at 8 bases. Germline V CDR1 and CDR2: SGHTA, FQGNSA. CDR3 length: 16 amino acids. The full variable domain, with the rest looked up from reference TRBV7-2 and TRBJ1-6, is GAGVSQSPSNKVTEKGKDVELRCDPISGHTALYWYRQSLGQGLEFLIYFQGNSAPDKSGLPSDRFSAERTGGSVSTLTIQRTQQEDSAVYLCVSSLLSGQVVSPLHFGNGTRLTVT.

This clonotype was observed many times. The chain recombines TRBV5-5 with TRBJ1-5; 7 bases are shared with TRBD1. From germline, CDR1 is SGHKS and CDR2 YYEKEE (reference sequence). With 3 bases clipped from V and 1 base from J, the junction kept 7 bases outside the gene matches. CDR3 length: 16 amino acids. The CDR3 here is CASSYFDRASNQPQHF. CDR3 nucleotide sequence: TGTGCCAGCAGCTATTTCGACAGGGCAAGCAATCAGCCCCAGCATTTT.

The V call is TRBV4-1, the J call TRBJ2-3, with D possibly being TRBD1 or TRBD2 (5 bases each). V lost 3 bases to trimming and J lost 2 bases, with 9 bases between them. The germline V gene has CDR1 MGHRA and CDR2 YSYEKL. CDR3 length equals 14 residues. The CDR3 DNA sequence: TGCGCCAGCAGCCAGACCGGGGCCACAGATACGCAGTATTTT. Translated, it gives CASSQTGATDTQYF.

A few counts support this clonotype. This sequence joins TRBV5-1 and TRBJ2-3, with 8 bases fitting TRBD2. This CDR3 has 19 residues. Germline-derived CDR1 and CDR2 are SGHRS and YFSETQ. Germline trimming cut 0 bases from V and 2 bases from J; bases unmatched to any gene: 14. The CDR3 coding sequence is TGCGCCAGCAGCTTGGCCGTCTTAAGCGGGGGCCTATTCACAGATACGCAGTATTTT. Protein sequence: CASSLAVLSGGLFTDTQYF. The entire variable domain, with the rest obtained from reference TRBV5-1 and TRBJ2-3, is as follows: KAGVTQTPRYLIKTRGQQVTLSCSPISGHRSVSWYQQTPGQGLQFLFEYFSETQRNKGNFPGRFSGRQFSNSRSEMNVSTLELGDSALYLCASSLAVLSGGLFTDTQYFGPGTRLTVL.

This clonotype was picked up a small number of times. The V gene is TRBV3-1, the J gene TRBJ1-1; D unresolved. The CDR3 extends over 14 amino acids. V lost 4 bases and J lost 11, with 20 bases in between. Germline lookup yields CDR1 LGHDT and CDR2 YNNKEL (reference sequence). The CDR3 protein is CASSRDASSGGAFF. CDR3 nucleotides: TGTGCCAGCAGCCGTGACGCCTCGTCAGGTGGGGCTTTCTTT. Full variable domain (remainder filled in from reference TRBV3-1 and TRBJ1-1): DTAVSQTPKYLVTQMGNDKSIKCEQNLGHDTMYWYKQDSKKFLKIMFSYNNKELIINETVPNRFSPKSPDKAHLNLHINSLELGDSAVYFCASSRDASSGGAFFGQGTRLTVV.

In its sample, this clonotype was seen many times. The chain has TRBV12-3 or TRBV12-4 and TRBJ2-5, with TRBD2 identical over 8 bases. The J segment lost 3 bases and the V segment lost 1 base, leaving 7 bases of the junction unmatched. The CDR3 has 16 residues. The chain's CDR3 is CASSLGASAGEETQYF. The CDR3 region has the DNA TGTGCCAGCAGTTTAGGGGCCTCAGCGGGGGAAGAGACCCAGTACTTC.

This clonotype was recorded a few times. The chain is built from TRBV7-2 and TRBJ2-3, with 12 positions matching TRBD2. V trimming: 4 bases; J trimming: 0 bases; junction bases outside the gene matches: 8. The germline V gene has CDR1 SGHTA and CDR2 FQGNSA. The CDR3 contains 18 residues. In DNA, the CDR3 is TGTGCCAGCAGCTACAGACTAGCGGGGGCCTCTAGCACAGATACGCAGTATTTT. Protein sequence: CASSYRLAGASSTDTQYF. Looking up the rest from reference TRBV7-2 and TRBJ2-3 gives the full variable domain: GAGVSQSPSNKVTEKGKDVELRCDPISGHTALYWYRQSLGQGLEFLIYFQGNSAPDKSGLPSDRFSAERTGGSVSTLTIQRTQQEDSAVYLCASSYRLAGASSTDTQYFGPGTRLTVL.

This clonotype appeared many times. The rearrangement links TRBV20-1 to TRBJ1-2; unclear D gene. The CDR3 runs to 11 residues. Trimming removed 3 bases from V and 7 bases from J, with 9 bases in between. CDR1 and CDR2 from the germline V gene are DFQATT and SNEGSKA (reference sequence). The CDR3 protein is CSASRPGGYTF. The CDR3 region has the DNA TGCAGTGCTAGTCGACCGGGTGGCTACACCTTC.

This clonotype was detected a few times. J is TRBJ1-1 and V is TRBV18; the D gene is possibly TRBD1 (6 bases). V lost 3 bases and J 6 bases, leaving 14 bases between the germline ends. This CDR3 is 14 amino acids long. CDR1 is KGHSH and CDR2 is LQKENI in the germline V gene. The CDR3 loop is CASSPGHRFAEAFF. CDR3 DNA sequence: TGTGCCAGCTCACCGGGACACCGATTCGCTGAAGCTTTCTTT.

This clonotype was counted between two and nine times. This chain uses TRBV20-1 with TRBJ1-1; no reliable D call. CDR3 size: 14 residues. V dropped 3 bases and J dropped 0 bases, with 11 bases sitting between them. Looked up from germline, CDR1 is DFQATT and CDR2 is SNEGSKA (reference sequence). DNA for the CDR3: TGCAGTGCTAGTTATGGTCTCATGAACACTGAAGCTTTCTTT. This translates into CSASYGLMNTEAFF.

The chain employs TRBV11-2 and TRBJ1-2; D remains unclear. Trimming left V 4 bases short and J 5 bases short, with 11 bases between. This CDR3 contains 13 residues. Germline CDR1 reads SGHAT; CDR2 reads FQNNGV. In nucleotides, the CDR3 is TGTGCCAGCAGCTCGACGGGGAGGTATGGCTACACCTTC. It codes for CASSSTGRYGYTF.

This chain uses TRBV5-1 with TRBJ2-5; 8 nucleotides agree with TRBD1. The CDR3 has 16 amino acids. Per germline, CDR1 SGHRS and CDR2 YFSETQ. With V trimmed by 1 base and J by 1 base, 6 bases remained unmatched. In DNA, the CDR3 is TGCGCCAGCAGCTTGTTAACCGGGACAGGCCAAGAGACCCAGTACTTC. As protein: CASSLLTGTGQETQYF.

Only a few counts were recorded for this clonotype. This chain uses TRBV20-1 with TRBJ2-3; 13 bases match TRBD2. The V segment lost 1 base and the J segment 6 bases; nucleotides outside the gene matches: 10. There are 17 residues in the CDR3. Germline loops: CDR1 DFQATT, CDR2 SNEGSKA (reference sequence). CDR3 nucleotide sequence: TGCAGTGCTAGAGGCACTAGCGGGGGGGTTGCACTGGATACGCAGTATTTT. Translated: CSARGTSGGVALDTQYF.

The rearrangement links TRBV29-1 to TRBJ1-5; unclear D gene. Trimming pared 6 bases from V and 4 bases from J, leaving 19 bases between. The CDR3 length is 15 residues. Germline CDR1 SQVTM, CDR2 ANQGSEA. In DNA form, the CDR3 reads TGCAGCGTCACCATTCTGGACGGGAGGAATCAGCCCCAGCATTTT. Encoded protein: CSVTILDGRNQPQHF.

This clonotype was counted ten times or more. The CDR3 spells CASSLAWNTEAFF. The DNA of the CDR3 is TGTGCCAGCAGCTTAGCCTGGAACACTGAAGCTTTCTTT. The rearrangement joins TRBV7-2 to TRBJ1-1, with D hard to call. The CDR3 spans 13 residues. Germline CDR1 and CDR2: SGHTA and FQGNSA. Between the trimmed V and J ends, which lost 0 bases and 1 base, there was a span of 3 bases.

Only one count was recorded for this clonotype. The chain combines TRBV21-1 with TRBJ2-2. TRBV21-1 is a listed pseudogene. CDR3 length: 13 amino acids. CDR3 residues: CASSNGYTGELFF. CDR3 sequence (DNA): TGTGCCAGCAGCAACGGGTACACCGGGGAGCTGTTTTTT.

Details on this clonotype: The junction departs from germline at one end; a sequencing error may be responsible. The rearrangement joins TRBV3-1 to TRBJ2-5; tentatively, D is TRBD1 or TRBD2 (7 bases each). The V gene's germline CDR1 is LGHDT and CDR2 YNNKEL (reference sequence). The CDR3 is 15 amino acids. DNA of the CDR3: TGTGCCTGCAGCCAACTTCAGGGGGGGTACAATGAGCAGCTCTTC. Translating gives CACSQLQGGYNEQLF.

V gene TRBV13 combines with J gene TRBJ2-3; D remains ambiguous. The germline CDR1 and CDR2 sequences are PRHDT and FYEKMQ (reference sequence). This CDR3 is built from 16 residues. Between the trimmed V and J ends, which lost 5 bases and 0 bases, there was a span of 15 bases. The CDR3 here is CASSERRTASTDTQYF. The CDR3 nucleotides read TGTGCCAGCAGCGAACGTCGAACCGCTAGCACAGATACGCAGTATTTT.

The chain combines TRBV4-1 with TRBJ2-3; D may be TRBD1 (5 bases). Per germline, CDR1 MGHRA and CDR2 YSYEKL. Between the trimmed V and J ends, which lost 0 bases and 6 bases, there was a span of 10 bases. The CDR3 is made up of 14 amino acids. The CDR3 region has the DNA TGCGCCAGCAGCCAAGATATCAGGGCGGATACGCAGTATTTT. Residues: CASSQDIRADTQYF.

The V gene is TRBV11-2, the J gene TRBJ1-1; D gene unclear. Germline V gene sequence: CDR1 SGHAT, CDR2 FQNNGV. The germline V and J ends were trimmed by 0 bases and 11 bases, with 7 bases remaining between them. The CDR3 sequence is 11 residues long. The chain's CDR3 is CASSLENRAFF. The CDR3 DNA follows: TGTGCCAGCAGCTTAGAGAATCGCGCTTTCTTT.